Following are 5 T cell receptor beta chains from one sample sequenced in a study of early T cells in non-severe SARS-CoV-2 infection. Each CDR3 protein gets one entry after TCRdb re-called the 5' RACE reads with MiXCR. The data hold around 70,000 distinct CDR3 sequences, with 9.5% to 15% observed a single time. The sequencing sample was made of whole blood. The receptors come from an adult who was a healthcare worker with PCR-confirmed SARS-CoV-2 infection or an uninfected control (not recorded which).

CDR3: CASSLDGEGDEKLFF. CDR3 DNA: TGTGCCAGCAGCTTAGATGGGGAGGGAGATGAAAAACTGTTTTTT. The genes are TRBV7-6 and TRBJ1-4; D call uncertain. The CDR3 runs to 15 residues. V shed 1 base and J shed 6 bases, with 12 bases lying between them. Germline assignment: CDR1 SGHVS and CDR2 FNYEAQ.

This clonotype was seen at least ten times. V and J are TRBV12-3 or TRBV12-4 and TRBJ2-5; TRBD1 aligns across 9 bases. CDR3 length equals 14 residues. With V trimmed by 5 bases and J by 4 bases, 5 bases remained unmatched. The CDR3 spells CASSPQGARETQYF. CDR3 bases: TGTGCCAGCAGTCCACAGGGGGCGCGAGAGACCCAGTACTTC.

This chain links TRBV30 with TRBJ2-6; D is ambiguous. In germline, CDR1 is GTSNPN, CDR2 SVGIG (reference sequence). There are 19 residues in the CDR3. V was trimmed by 2 bases and J by 4 bases, leaving 24 bases between them. The CDR3 spells CAWSRILTLARSGANVLTF. The DNA for the CDR3 is TGTGCCTGGAGTCGGATCCTGACTCTTGCAAGGTCCGGGGCCAACGTCCTGACTTTC.

This clonotype has a count of ten or more. The chain carries TRBV11-1 and TRBJ1-1; 7 positions agree with TRBD1. The germline gives CDR1 SGHAT, CDR2 FQDESV (reference sequence). The trim removed 5 bases at V and 0 bases at J, leaving 6 bases unmatched. This CDR3 spans 15 amino acids. The CDR3 DNA reads as TGTGCCAGCAGCCGACAGGGAAGTATGAACACTGAAGCTTTCTTT. Translated, it gives CASSRQGSMNTEAFF.

This clonotype was seen many times. CDR3 sequence: CASSQAGSSGANVLTF. The DNA of the CDR3 is TGCGCCAGCAGCCAAGCGGGCAGCTCTGGGGCCAACGTCCTGACTTTC. V is TRBV4-3 and J is TRBJ2-6; D is undetermined. Germline V gene lookup returns CDR1 LGHNA and CDR2 YSLEER. Deletions cut 1 base from V and 0 bases from J, with 7 bases between. This CDR3 spans 16 amino acids.